The next 11 T cell receptor beta chains were all read from a single sample in a study of read filtering for tumor transcriptome and immune sequencing. Molecular barcoded adaptors covering alpha/delta and beta/gamma chains were used on approximately 400 ng RNA. Using its own MiXCR run on the reads, TCRdb lists one record per CDR3 protein. The sample has 130,000 or so distinct CDR3 sequences, less than 15% seen once. Sequencing used a population of CD138-negative cells sorted from bone marrow. The origin of the receptors is a donor at least 40 years old with multiple myeloma.

This clonotype was detected ten times or more. The CDR3 coding sequence is TGTGCCAGCAGCATGAGCGGACTAGCGGTCGGGACCCAGTACTTC. Its translation is CASSMSGLAVGTQYF. The chain carries TRBV5-4 and TRBJ2-5, with TRBD2 matching over 10 bases. CDR1 is SGHNT, CDR2 YYREEE, per germline (reference sequence). V lost 4 bases to trimming and J lost 7 bases; unmatched junction nucleotides: 10. The CDR3 totals 15 residues.

This clonotype was observed a handful of times. A read error may explain this, as a much larger clone is one base away. V gene TRBV27 combines with J gene TRBJ2-1; TRBD2 agrees at 11 bases. The V segment lost 2 bases and the J segment 9 bases; nucleotides outside the gene matches: 6. The CDR3 has 15 amino acids. Germline CDR1 reads MNHEY; CDR2 reads SMNVEV (reference sequence). CDR3 DNA sequence: TGTGCCAGCAGTTTAGTAGCGGGAGGGGTGGGTGAGCAGTTCTTC. It yields the protein CASSLVAGGVGEQFF.

In this sample, this clonotype turned up many times. The chain links TRBV24-1 to TRBJ2-1; tentative D call: TRBD1 (6 bases). CDR1 is KGHDR, CDR2 SFDVKD, per germline. V dropped 4 bases and J dropped 9 bases, with 12 bases sitting between them. This CDR3 is built from 13 residues. Here the CDR3 DNA reads TGTGCCACCAGTGACAGGACAGCTAGTGAGCAGTTCTTC. Amino acids: CATSDRTASEQFF.

V gene TRBV9 combines with J gene TRBJ2-2; D is unclear. The ends were cut back, 2 bases at V and 4 bases at J, with 9 bases in the middle. CDR3 size: 14 residues. CDR1 and CDR2 (germline): SGDLS, YYNGEE. The chain's CDR3 is CASSVSPLTGELFF. CDR3 nucleotides: TGTGCCAGCAGCGTCTCCCCGCTCACCGGGGAGCTGTTTTTT.

In regard to this clonotype: A much larger clone lies one base from this, so it may be a read error. J is TRBJ2-1 and V is TRBV27; 8 bases match TRBD2. Germline-derived CDR1 and CDR2 are MNHEY and SMNVEV (reference sequence). This CDR3 has 16 amino acids. CDR3 protein: CAGSHTRTSRDDEQFF. The CDR3 nucleotides read TGTGCCGGCAGTCACACCCGGACTAGCAGGGACGATGAGCAGTTCTTC.

This clonotype was observed at least ten times. The CDR3 reads CSARFDLAVGQVNTEAFF. The CDR3 coding sequence is TGCAGTGCTAGGTTCGATCTGGCCGTGGGACAGGTTAACACTGAAGCTTTCTTT. The J gene is TRBJ1-1, the V gene TRBV20-1, with 8 bases that match TRBD1. V shed 3 bases and J 2 bases; nucleotides not matched to a gene: 17. CDR1 DFQATT and CDR2 SNEGSKA come from the germline V gene (reference sequence). This CDR3 spans 18 amino acids.

The J gene is TRBJ2-5, the V gene TRBV5-1; 8 positions match TRBD1. There are 14 residues in the CDR3. After removal of 3 bases from V and 4 bases from J, the junction contained 5 bases not matched to a gene. The V gene's germline CDR1 is SGHRS and CDR2 YFSETQ. The CDR3, as DNA: TGCGCCAGCAGCTCCGGACAGGGTGCAGAGACCCAGTACTTC. Protein product: CASSSGQGAETQYF.

To note about this clonotype: The missing conserved phenylalanine or tryptophan at the end of this CDR3 makes a read error likely. It is unclear where the CDR3 begins or ends on the DNA, so no DNA is shown, and the CDR3 is as TCRdb lists it. CDR3 sequence: CATSDLGLYNEQIS. The chain is built from TRBV24-1 and TRBJ2-1; TRBD2, as called in the table, went unchecked against the DNA. In germline, CDR1 is KGHDR, CDR2 SFDVKD. The CDR3 length is 14 residues, termini included.

In its sample, this clonotype was seen many times. The rearrangement joins TRBV20-1 to TRBJ1-4, with 10 bases matching TRBD1. V lost 7 bases and J lost 2; bases outside the gene matches: 7. The germline gives CDR1 DFQATT, CDR2 SNEGSKA (reference sequence). The CDR3 has 15 amino acids. In nucleotides, the CDR3 is TGCAGTGTTCCGGGACAGGGGAGGACTAATGAAAAACTGTTTTTT. The encoded protein is CSVPGQGRTNEKLFF.

This clonotype was seen at least ten times. The chain links TRBV20-1 to TRBJ2-7, with 7 bases matching TRBD2. Per germline, CDR1 DFQATT and CDR2 SNEGSKA (reference sequence). This CDR3 spans 14 amino acids. The V gene end was trimmed by 1 base and the J gene end by 3 bases; junction bases not matched to a gene: 6. The CDR3 sequence: CSARVSGSFYEQYF. The CDR3, as DNA: TGCAGTGCTAGAGTTAGCGGGTCCTTCTACGAGCAGTACTTC.

This clonotype was picked up a small number of times. A much more abundant neighbour one base away suggests this may be a read error. CDR3 loop: CASSLGPRGPYEQYV. The CDR3 DNA reads as TGTGCCAGCAGCTTAGGGCCCAGGGGACCCTACGAGCAGTACGTC. The chain uses TRBV7-9 and TRBJ2-7; the D gene is possibly TRBD1 (6 bases). Deletions cut 1 base from V and 2 bases from J, with 12 bases between. The germline V gene encodes CDR1 SEHNR and CDR2 FQNEAQ (reference sequence). The CDR3 runs to 15 residues.